The next 22 T cell receptor beta chains were all read from a single sample in a study of beta chain features in type 1 diabetes. Study-level findings and limits: When Type 1 diabetes patients were examined, their TCRB CDR3s proved moderately but significantly shorter in all four CD4+ subsets.

Of the isolated RNA, all was reverse transcribed, and so the sequenced material was expressed TCRB transcripts. Measured with immunoSEQ multiplex PCR; TCRdb has only the in-frame clones, and not every one. Of 100,000 to 150,000 clones in the sample, 7.5% to 9.5% were seen once. Their recognized antigens are unknown. Sequencing was performed on central memory CD4+ T cells from blood. The receptors were gathered from a man aged 25 to 40 with type 1 diabetes.

The chain uses TRBV5-8 and TRBJ1-5; 7 nucleotides agree with TRBD1. CDR1 SGHTS and CDR2 YDEGEE come from the germline V gene. The CDR3 spans 16 residues. V gave up 2 bases and J gave up 2 bases; unmatched junction bases: 7. The DNA for the CDR3 is TGTGCCAGCAGCTTTACAGGGGTTGGCGGCAATCAGCCCCAGCATTTT. The encoded protein is CASSFTGVGGNQPQHF.

This clone occurred a few times. The J gene is TRBJ2-3, the V gene TRBV4-3; TRBD1 matches 8 bases. The CDR3 length is 15 residues. In germline, CDR1 is LGHNA, CDR2 YSLEER. The V gene end was trimmed by 5 bases and the J gene end by 6 bases; junction bases not matched to a gene: 10. The CDR3 spells CASSSGQGVMDTQYF. CDR3 sequence (DNA): TGCGCCAGCAGCTCCGGACAGGGAGTTATGGATACGCAGTATTTT.

This clone turned up a few times. The V gene is TRBV4-2, the J gene TRBJ2-4, with 13 bases fitting TRBD2. Trimming removed 2 bases from V and 2 bases from J; junction bases left unmatched: 9. CDR1 is LGHNA and CDR2 is YNFKEQ in the germline V gene. This CDR3 contains 19 residues. CDR3 nucleotide sequence: TGTGCCAGCAGCCAACACCCACCGACTAGCGGGGGGACCAAAAACATTCAGTACTTC. Protein: CASSQHPPTSGGTKNIQYF.

The CDR3 DNA is TGTGCCAGCAGACGACCGGACTCCTATGGCTACACCTTC. This encodes CASRRPDSYGYTF. This chain connects TRBV6-5 to TRBJ1-2; no definite D call. V gave up 6 bases and J gave up 4 bases, with 12 bases separating them. Germline-derived CDR1 and CDR2 are MNHEY and SVGAGI. The CDR3 runs 13 residues.

This clone was detected only a few times. The chain uses TRBV6-6 and TRBJ1-1; D is unclear. The CDR3 is 14 residues long. V was shortened by 2 bases and J by 0 bases, with 7 bases between the two germline ends. Per the germline V gene, CDR1 is MNHNY and CDR2 is SVGAGI (reference sequence). DNA of the CDR3: TGTGCCAGCAGTTACGTTAATGTGAACACTGAAGCTTTCTTT. Translating gives CASSYVNVNTEAFF.

The rearrangement links TRBV6-5 to TRBJ2-1, with D perhaps matching TRBD2 (6 bases). The CDR3 has 14 residues. Germline V lookup: CDR1 MNHEY, CDR2 SVGAGI. V was trimmed by 5 bases and J by 6 bases, leaving 14 bases between them. CDR3 residues: CASSLSGSINEQFF. The CDR3 nucleotides are TGTGCCAGCAGTCTAAGCGGGTCCATCAATGAGCAGTTCTTC.

CDR3 coding DNA: TGTGCCAGCAGCCTACCACAGAGGGGCACAGATACGCAGTATTTT. This encodes CASSLPQRGTDTQYF. V usage is TRBV7-2 and J usage is TRBJ2-3; tentatively, D is TRBD2 (5 bases). Germline lookup yields CDR1 SGHTA and CDR2 FQGNSA. V was clipped by 5 bases and J by 1 base, with 13 bases between them. The CDR3 spans 15 residues.

The V call is TRBV7-2, the J call TRBJ1-4; TRBD1 might be the D (6 bases). V lost 2 bases and J lost 4, with 8 bases in between. CDR3 length equals 14 residues. Germline V gene data show CDR1 as SGHTA and CDR2 as FQGNSA. CDR3 sequence: CASSLTGFNEKLFF. The CDR3 DNA reads as TGTGCCAGCAGCTTAACAGGGTTTAATGAAAAACTGTTTTTT.

The chain joins TRBV21-1 to TRBJ1-6; TRBD1, the D gene given by the table, was not confirmed from the DNA. TRBV21-1 is deemed a pseudogene. The CDR3 sequence is 18 residues long. CDR3 amino acids: CASRSGTGATGEGAALHF. The CDR3 DNA follows: TGTGCCAGCAGGTCCGGGACAGGGGCTACCGGGGAGGGGGCGGCCCTCCACTTT.

This clone was picked up many times. This chain joins TRBV30 and TRBJ1-1, with D hard to call. V was pared by 1 base and J by 4 bases, with 7 bases between. The CDR3 extends over 12 amino acids. Germline CDR1 GTSNPN, CDR2 SVGIG (reference sequence). The CDR3 reads CAWSEMATEAFF. The CDR3 DNA is TGTGCCTGGAGTGAGATGGCCACTGAAGCTTTCTTT.

The gene calls are TRBV9 and TRBJ2-1, with 9 bases lining up with TRBD2. This CDR3 is 16 amino acids long. J lost 1 base, V lost 3 bases, and 5 bases had no gene match. Germline loops: CDR1 SGDLS, CDR2 YYNGEE. CDR3 protein: CASSDQAGGSYNEQFF. CDR3 DNA: TGTGCCAGCAGCGATCAAGCGGGGGGATCCTACAATGAGCAGTTCTTC. The whole variable domain, remainder taken from reference TRBV9 and TRBJ2-1, is DSGVTQTPKHLITATGQRVTLRCSPRSGDLSVYWYQQSLDQGLQFLIQYYNGEERAKGNILERFSAQQFPDLHSELNLSSLELGDSALYFCASSDQAGGSYNEQFFGPGTRLTVL.

This chain links TRBV25-1 with TRBJ2-3, with TRBD2 matching over 8 bases. The V and J ends lost 4 bases and 7 bases, in that order; junction bases with no gene match: 1. The CDR3 sequence is 12 residues long. Germline V lookup: CDR1 MGHDK, CDR2 SYGVNS. This chain's CDR3 is CASSAGGYTQYF. CDR3 in DNA: TGTGCCAGCAGTGCGGGGGGGTATACGCAGTATTTT.

This clone occurred a few times. The chain couples TRBV7-8 to TRBJ2-7; 9 bases fit TRBD2. V gave up 6 bases and J gave up 3 bases; unmatched junction bases: 9. Germline V lookup: CDR1 SGHVS, CDR2 FQNEAQ. CDR3 length: 15 amino acids. In nucleotides, the CDR3 is TGTGCCAGCAGGGCCGGGACTAGCATAGTCTACGAGCAGTACTTC. Protein sequence: CASRAGTSIVYEQYF.

V usage is TRBV29-1 and J usage is TRBJ2-3; TRBD2 matches 9 bases. Germline assignment: CDR1 SQVTM and CDR2 ANQGSEA. The ends lost 4 bases at V and 1 base at J; junction bases unmatched: 6. This CDR3 has 15 amino acids. CDR3 bases: TGCAGCGTTGGGGCGGGGGGGCCCGGCACAGATACGCAGTATTTT. Translation: CSVGAGGPGTDTQYF.

The V and J genes are TRBV19 and TRBJ2-2, with 7 bases aligning to TRBD2. The CDR3 has 15 amino acids. With V trimmed by 5 bases and J by 3 bases, 6 bases remained unmatched. CDR1 and CDR2 from the germline V gene are LNHDA and SQIVND (reference sequence). In DNA form, the CDR3 reads TGTGCCAGTAGTCCGGCGGGGGAACACACCGGGGAGCTGTTTTTT. Translated: CASSPAGEHTGELFF.

This chain joins TRBV5-4 and TRBJ2-7; perhaps TRBD1 as D (6 bases). CDR3 size: 15 residues. V lost 0 bases and J 2 bases, leaving 12 bases between the germline ends. From germline, CDR1 is SGHNT and CDR2 YYREEE (reference sequence). In DNA, the CDR3 is TGTGCCAGCAGCTTGGGGACGACAGGAGCCTACGAGCAGTACTTC. Amino acid sequence: CASSLGTTGAYEQYF. Complete variable domain (other parts from reference TRBV5-4 and TRBJ2-7): ETGVTQSPTHLIKTRGQQVTLRCSSQSGHNTVSWYQQALGQGPQFIFQYYREEENGRGNFPPRFSGLQFPNYSSELNVNALELDDSALYLCASSLGTTGAYEQYFGPGTRLTVT.

This clone was seen a handful of times. V usage is TRBV18 and J usage is TRBJ1-5, with a weak D call TRBD1 (5 bases). V was clipped by 3 bases and J by 6 bases, with 12 bases between them. CDR1 and CDR2 (germline): KGHSH, LQKENI. CDR3 length: 14 amino acids. The CDR3 DNA reads TGTGCCAGCTCACCGGGTTCCCAGGGTCAGCCCCAGCATTTT. Its protein is CASSPGSQGQPQHF.

The V gene is TRBV28, the J gene TRBJ1-5, with 7 bases fitting TRBD1. V trimming: 5 bases; J trimming: 3 bases; junction bases outside the gene matches: 10. This CDR3 has 16 residues. Germline-derived CDR1 and CDR2 are MDHEN and SYDVKM. CDR3 in amino acids: CASSPPLGTVNQPQHF. DNA of the CDR3: TGTGCCAGCAGTCCACCCTTGGGGACAGTCAATCAGCCCCAGCATTTT.

This clone showed up just a few times. The chain has TRBV12-5 and TRBJ2-1; D unclear. The CDR3 extends over 14 amino acids. Germline V lookup: CDR1 LGHNT, CDR2 FRNRAP. The ends were cut back, 4 bases at V and 8 bases at J, with 15 bases in the middle. The DNA of the CDR3 is TGTGCTAGTGGTTCACCCAATGGCCAAGATGAGCAGTTCTTC. Its protein is CASGSPNGQDEQFF.

This clone turned up a few times. The genes are TRBV29-1 and TRBJ2-3; 12 bases are shared with TRBD2. V shed 6 bases, J shed 6 bases, and the junction held 16 bases outside the gene matches. Germline V gene data show CDR1 as SQVTM and CDR2 as ANQGSEA. CDR3 size: 17 residues. This chain's CDR3 is CSVAPRASGGAGDTQYF. The CDR3 bases are TGCAGCGTGGCCCCTCGCGCTAGCGGGGGGGCCGGGGATACGCAGTATTTT.

The genes are TRBV7-8 and TRBJ2-1; possible D gene TRBD1, 5 bases. Trimming removed 2 bases at V and 1 base at J, with 9 bases between. Germline CDR1 SGHVS, CDR2 FQNEAQ. CDR3 length: 15 residues. The CDR3, as DNA: TGTGCCAGCAGCTTAAGACAGAAGTCCTACAATGAGCAGTTCTTC. Encoded protein: CASSLRQKSYNEQFF.

This clone was seen a handful of times. The V and J genes are TRBV6-1 and TRBJ1-6; 12 bases are a match to TRBD1. Germline V gives CDR1 MNHNS, CDR2 SASEGT. CDR3 length: 18 residues. J gave up 5 bases and V 4 bases, and 9 bases lay outside the gene matches. The CDR3 reads CASSGDRGLPSHNSPLHF. The CDR3 coding sequence is TGTGCCAGCAGTGGGGACAGGGGGCTCCCATCCCATAATTCACCCCTCCACTTT.